The clone carrying this TCR beta chain occurred once. Its target is not known. These data belong to a study of glioma-infiltrating T cells after dendritic cell vaccination. Findings and caveats of the study: Higher TCR clonality did not directly relate to longer survival. Estimated pretreatment TIL content predicted outcome after dendritic cell vaccination.

Specified time point: after dendritic cell vaccination, including at tumor progression/relapse. No glioblastoma patient carried an isocitrate dehydrogenase mutation. The primer mix had 60 V beta and 13 J beta primers. Measured with immunoSEQ multiplex PCR; TCRdb has only the in-frame clones, and not every one. The sample lists tens of thousands of clones; around 90% were seen once. Germline loops: CDR1 SGHAT, CDR2 FQNNGV. Trimming left V 3 bases short and J 1 base short, with 15 bases between. The CDR3 loop spans 16 amino acids. This receptor was obtained from a human donor with glioblastoma. V is TRBV11-2 and J is TRBJ1-2; tentatively, D is TRBD1 (5 bases). The source material was blood, sampled after dendritic cell vaccination. CDR3: CASSFRSGAVNYGYTF. The CDR3 DNA sequence: TGTGCCAGCAGCTTCCGTTCTGGGGCGGTTAACTATGGCTACACCTTC.